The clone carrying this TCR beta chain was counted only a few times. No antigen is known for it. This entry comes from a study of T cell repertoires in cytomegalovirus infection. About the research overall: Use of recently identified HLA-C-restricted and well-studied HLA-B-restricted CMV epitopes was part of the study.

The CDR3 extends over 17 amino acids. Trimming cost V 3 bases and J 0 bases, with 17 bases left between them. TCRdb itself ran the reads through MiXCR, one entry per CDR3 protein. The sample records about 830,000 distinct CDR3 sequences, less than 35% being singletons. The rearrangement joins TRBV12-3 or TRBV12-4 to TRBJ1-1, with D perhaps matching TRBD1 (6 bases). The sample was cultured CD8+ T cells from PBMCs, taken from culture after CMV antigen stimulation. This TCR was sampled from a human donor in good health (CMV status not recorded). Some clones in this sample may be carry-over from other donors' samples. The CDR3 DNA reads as TGTGCCAGCAGTTTTATAGGGGGTGATCCCATGAACACTGAAGCTTTCTTT. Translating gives CASSFIGGDPMNTEAFF.